These T cell receptor beta chains were read from a single sample in a study of blood T cell repertoires in COVID-19. TCRdb keeps only in-frame clones here, not all; method: immunoSEQ multiplex PCR. The table lists approximately 100,000 clones, about three quarters of them singletons. Sequencing was carried out using peripheral blood. These receptor sequences come from a man older than 75 with acute or convalescent COVID-19. The CDR3 runs from the conserved cysteine through the conserved F or W. D genes are given only for firm matches. The size entry is marked missing in some rows and otherwise reads once, few, many or a size class.

TRBJ2-7 | . | few | TRBV29-1 | CSVESGKNSYEQYF | TGCAGCGTTGAGTCGGGGAAAAACTCCTACGAGCAGTACTTC
TRBJ2-5 | . | once | TRBV28 | CASSFREETQYF | TGTGCCAGCAGTTTCAGGGAAGAGACCCAGTACTTC
TRBJ2-2 | . | . | TRBV2 | CASRFTGAGELFF | TGTGCCAGCAGATTTACAGGAGCCGGGGAGCTGTTTTTT
TRBJ1-2 | . | . | TRBV6-5 | CASTDNRVPGYTF | TGTGCCAGCACCGACAACAGGGTTCCCGGCTACACCTTC
TRBJ1-6 | . | . | TRBV28 | CASSLRHDNSPLHF | TGTGCCAGCAGTCTTCGACATGATAATTCACCCCTCCACTTT
TRBJ1-5 | . | . | TRBV10-2 | CASSESLGAQPQHF | TGCGCCAGCAGTGAGTCGTTGGGGGCTCAGCCCCAGCATTTT
TRBJ2-2 | TRBD2 | . | TRBV10-3 | CAISEVSSGLNTGELFF | TGTGCCATCAGTGAAGTATCTAGCGGGCTGAACACCGGGGAGCTGTTTTTT
TRBJ1-2 | TRBD1 | few | TRBV27 | CASSLIGGQGANGYTF | TGTGCCAGCAGCCTTATCGGAGGACAGGGGGCGAATGGCTACACCTTC
TRBJ1-5 | . | few | TRBV28 | CASSSNVVLQPQHF | TGTGCCAGCAGCTCGAACGTGGTACTTCAGCCCCAGCATTTT
TRBJ2-5 | TRBD1 | . | TRBV7-2 | CASSPGTGQLMETQYF | TGTGCCAGCAGCCCCGGGACAGGCCAATTGATGGAGACCCAGTACTTC
TRBJ2-3 | . | . | TRBV27 | CASSKAMVWGDDTQYF | TGTGCCAGCAGTAAGGCAATGGTATGGGGGGACGATACGCAGTATTTT
TRBJ2-3 | TRBD2 | . | TRBV25-1 | CASSGSSGRRGDTQYF | TGTGCCAGCAGTGGATCTAGCGGACGTAGAGGGGATACGCAGTATTTT
TRBJ2-3 | TRBD2 | few | TRBV9 | CASSVFSSGKDTQYF | TGTGCCAGCAGCGTATTTAGTAGCGGGAAGGATACGCAGTATTTT
TRBJ1-1 | . | . | TRBV5-1 | CASSLEGGGSLRGTEAFF | TGCGCCAGCAGCTTGGAGGGGGGAGGGAGTCTTAGGGGCACTGAAGCTTTCTTT
TRBJ1-2 | . | . | TRBV10-2 | CASRPRDGGYNYGYTF | TGCGCCAGCAGACCCCGGGACGGAGGGTACAACTATGGCTACACCTTC
TRBJ1-5 | TRBD1 | . | TRBV7-2 | CASSSRQGQPQHF | TGTGCCAGCAGCTCCCGACAGGGGCAACCCCAGCATTTT
TRBJ1-4 | . | . | TRBV18 | CASSPTGKKLFF | TGTGCCAGCTCACCTACAGGGAAAAAACTGTTTTTT
TRBJ2-5 | TRBD1 | . | TRBV2 | CASGSTGYAAETQYF | TGTGCCAGCGGCTCGACAGGGTACGCGGCAGAGACCCAGTACTTC
TRBJ1-5 | . | . | TRBV6-6 | CASSYGTPYSNQPQHF | TGTGCCAGCAGTTACGGGACACCTTATAGCAATCAGCCCCAGCATTTT
TRBJ2-3 | TRBD2 | . | TRBV3-1/TRBV3-2 | CASSPSGRGDTQYF | TGTGCCAGCAGCCCTAGCGGGCGGGGAGATACGCAGTATTTT
TRBJ1-6 | . | . | TRBV10-3 | CAISESKVDMNSPLHF | TGTGCCATCAGTGAGTCGAAGGTGGACATGAATTCACCCCTCCACTTT
TRBJ1-5 | TRBD1 | . | TRBV19 | CASSIGQGAFRVTQHF | TGTGCCAGTAGTATAGGACAGGGGGCCTTCCGGGTCACCCAGCATTTT
TRBJ2-1 | . | . | TRBV20-1 | CSASGQGKRNEQFF | TGCAGTGCTAGTGGCCAGGGGAAGCGAAATGAGCAGTTCTTC
TRBJ2-7 | . | . | TRBV6-2/TRBV6-3 | CASSYSGIDEQYF | TGTGCCAGCAGTTATTCAGGAATCGACGAGCAGTACTTC
TRBJ1-4 | TRBD1 | . | TRBV5-4 | CASSPGGRGNEKLFF | TGTGCCAGCAGCCCCGGTGGCAGGGGGAATGAAAAACTGTTTTTT
TRBJ2-7 | TRBD1 | . | TRBV9 | CASSPRPGQAYEQYF | TGTGCCAGCAGCCCAAGGCCGGGACAGGCGTACGAGCAGTACTTC
TRBJ2-5 | TRBD1 | . | TRBV6-6 | CASSPGQRNGETQYF | TGTGCCAGCAGTCCGGGACAGAGGAATGGAGAGACCCAGTACTTC
TRBJ1-2 | . | . | TRBV29-1 | CSVGRVEDGYTF | TGCAGCGTTGGGAGGGTAGAAGATGGCTACACCTTC
TRBJ1-5 | . | . | TRBV24-1 | CATSRLGDQPQHF | TGTGCCACCAGTAGGTTGGGAGATCAGCCCCAGCATTTT
TRBJ1-2 | . | once | TRBV5-6 | CASSTLRGNYGYTF | TGTGCCAGCAGCACTCTAAGGGGTAACTATGGCTACACCTTC
TRBJ1-1 | TRBD1 | few | TRBV28 | CASIGRDRELKAFF | TGTGCCAGCATCGGACGGGACAGGGAATTGAAGGCTTTCTTT
TRBJ2-1 | . | . | TRBV7-2 | CASSLEAFKQFF | TGTGCCAGCAGCTTAGAAGCCTTTAAGCAGTTCTTC
TRBJ1-5 | TRBD1 | . | TRBV27 | CASSFGTGSGPQHF | TGTGCCAGCAGTTTCGGGACAGGGTCGGGGCCCCAGCATTTT
TRBJ2-7 | TRBD1 | . | TRBV5-1 | CASQGQGVYEQYF | TGCGCCAGCCAAGGACAGGGGGTTTACGAGCAGTACTTC
TRBJ2-3 | . | . | TRBV28 | CASSLQGGGTDTQYF | TGTGCCAGCAGTCTCCAGGGCGGCGGCACAGATACGCAGTATTTT
TRBJ2-7 | . | . | TRBV5-5 | CASSLPNPGLEQYF | TGTGCCAGCAGTTTACCCAATCCAGGGCTCGAGCAGTACTTC
TRBJ1-6 | . | . | TRBV15 | CATSRSGSYSPLHF | TGTGCCACCAGCAGAAGCGGAAGTTATTCACCCCTCCACTTT
TRBJ2-5 | . | . | TRBV11-2 | CASSSSGGDRGKETQYF | TGTGCCAGCAGCTCCAGCGGGGGGGACAGGGGGAAAGAGACCCAGTACTTC
TRBJ1-5 | . | . | TRBV24-1 | CATSDFSSQPQHF | TGTGCCACCAGTGATTTTTCCAGTCAGCCCCAGCATTTT
TRBJ2-1 | . | . | TRBV7-2 | CASSLGTSSVNEQFF | TGTGCCAGCAGCCTAGGCACATCGTCCGTCAATGAGCAGTTCTTC
TRBJ2-3 | TRBD2 | . | TRBV19 | CASSRSAGEGDTQYF | TGTGCCAGTAGTAGATCAGCGGGAGAGGGAGATACGCAGTATTTT
TRBJ1-1 | TRBD1 | . | TRBV18 | CASSPQNRGSNTEAFF | TGTGCCAGCTCACCACAAAACAGGGGATCGAACACTGAAGCTTTCTTT
TRBJ1-1 | . | . | TRBV28 | CASSLQTGEAFF | TGTGCCAGCAGTCTACAGACAGGTGAAGCTTTCTTT
TRBJ1-6 | TRBD1 | . | TRBV19 | CASSMVRTGRTPLHF | TGTGCCAGTAGTATGGTTCGGACAGGGAGGACGCCCCTCCACTTT
TRBJ2-1 | . | . | TRBV9 | CASSVVGTGVPNEQFF | TGTGCCAGCAGCGTAGTTGGAACGGGAGTCCCCAATGAGCAGTTCTTC
TRBJ2-7 | . | few | TRBV6-5 | CASTRTSRYEQYF | TGTGCCAGCACCCGAACTAGCCGCTACGAGCAGTACTTC
TRBJ2-1 | . | . | TRBV12-3/TRBV12-4 | CASSLREQFF | TGTGCCAGCAGTTTACGTGAGCAGTTCTTC
TRBJ2-7 | TRBD2 | . | TRBV24-1 | CATSEGTGTGGFEQYF | TGTGCCACCAGTGAGGGTACCGGGACGGGGGGTTTTGAGCAGTACTTC
TRBJ2-7 | TRBD1 | . | TRBV6-1 | CASSEASHRDRAYEQYF | TGTGCCAGCAGTGAAGCATCTCACCGGGACAGGGCCTACGAGCAGTACTTC
TRBJ1-2 | TRBD1 | few | TRBV27 | CASRDRGGVGYGYTF | TGTGCCAGCAGGGACAGGGGCGGCGTGGGCTATGGCTACACCTTC
TRBJ2-2 | . | . | TRBV6-5 | CASEAPNIGELFF | TGTGCCAGCGAGGCACCAAACATCGGGGAGCTGTTTTTT
TRBJ2-7 | . | . | TRBV9 | CASSPQGTPHEQYF | TGTGCCAGCAGCCCCCAGGGTACCCCCCACGAGCAGTACTTC
TRBJ2-3 | . | . | TRBV12-3/TRBV12-4 | CASSFNGGDPQYF | TGTGCCAGCAGTTTTAACGGAGGAGACCCGCAGTATTTT